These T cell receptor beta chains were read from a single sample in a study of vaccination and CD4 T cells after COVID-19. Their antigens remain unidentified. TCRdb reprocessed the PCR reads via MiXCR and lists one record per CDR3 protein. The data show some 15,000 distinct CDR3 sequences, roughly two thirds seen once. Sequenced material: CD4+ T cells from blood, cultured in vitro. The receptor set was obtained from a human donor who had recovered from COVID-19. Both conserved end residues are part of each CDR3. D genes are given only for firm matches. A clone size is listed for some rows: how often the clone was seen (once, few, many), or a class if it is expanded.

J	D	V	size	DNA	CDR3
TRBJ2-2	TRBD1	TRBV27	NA	TGTGCCAGCAGTTGGGGACAGGACACCGGGGAGCTGTTTTTT	CASSWGQDTGELFF
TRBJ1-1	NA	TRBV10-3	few	TGTGCCATCAGTGAGTTTGGGGGCCAGAACACTGAAGCTTTCTTT	CAISEFGGQNTEAFF
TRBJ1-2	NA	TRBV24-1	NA	TGTGCCACTTGGGACGGAACTAACTATGGCTACACCTTC	CATWDGTNYGYTF
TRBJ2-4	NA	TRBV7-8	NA	TGTGCCAGCAGCCGACCGGACAGACAAGTAGCCAAAAACATTCAGTACTTC	CASSRPDRQVAKNIQYF
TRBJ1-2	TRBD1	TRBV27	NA	TGTGCCAGCAGTCCACTTGACAGGGACTATGGCTACACCTTC	CASSPLDRDYGYTF
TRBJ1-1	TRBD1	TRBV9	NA	TGTGCCAGCAGCACCTACAGGGGGTTGAACACTGAAGCTTTCTTT	CASSTYRGLNTEAFF
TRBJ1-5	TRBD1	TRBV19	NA	TGTGCCAGTAGGCCAGATTCCAGGGGGCGCAGGCAGCCCCAGCATTTT	CASRPDSRGRRQPQHF
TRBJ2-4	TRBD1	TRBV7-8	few	TGTGCCAGCAGCCAGGGGGCGGAAAACATTCAGTACTTC	CASSQGAENIQYF
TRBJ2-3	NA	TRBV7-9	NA	TGTGCCAGCACCACCCACCTGGAGCTTACAGATACGCAGTATTTT	CASTTHLELTDTQYF
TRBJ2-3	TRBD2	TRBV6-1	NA	TGTGCCAGCAGTGCGGCTAGCGGGAGCGGCACAGATACGCAGTATTTT	CASSAASGSGTDTQYF
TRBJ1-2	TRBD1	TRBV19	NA	TGTGCCAGTAGTGGGACAGGGCACTATGGCTACACCTTC	CASSGTGHYGYTF
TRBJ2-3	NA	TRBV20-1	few	TGCAGTGCTAGAGATCGAGGACCCCCCACAGATACGCAGTATTTT	CSARDRGPPTDTQYF
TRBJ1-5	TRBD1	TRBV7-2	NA	TGTGCCAGCAGCCGTGACAGGGGAAACAATCAGCCCCAGCATTTT	CASSRDRGNNQPQHF
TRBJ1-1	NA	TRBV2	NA	TGTGCCAGCACCACCCGTAGAGGGAACACTGAAGCTTTCTTT	CASTTRRGNTEAFF
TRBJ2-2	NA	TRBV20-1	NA	TGCAGTGCTAGACAGGCAGGAGGCACCGGGGAGCTGTTTTTT	CSARQAGGTGELFF
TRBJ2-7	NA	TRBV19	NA	TGTGCCAGTAGTCCTCGGGGCCACGAGCAGTACTTC	CASSPRGHEQYF
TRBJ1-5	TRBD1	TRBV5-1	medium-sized	TGCGCCAGCAGCTCGGGACAGGGGAGCGGTCAGCCCCAGCATTTT	CASSSGQGSGQPQHF
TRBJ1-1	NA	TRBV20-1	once	TGCAGTGCTAGAGAAAACACTGAAGCTTTCTTT	CSARENTEAFF
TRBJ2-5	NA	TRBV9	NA	TGTGCCAGCAGCCCCCCGGCAGGGATAGAGACCCAGTACTTC	CASSPPAGIETQYF
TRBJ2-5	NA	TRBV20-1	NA	TGCAGTGCTAGAGATTCTAGCGCGGGTGAGACCCAGTACTTC	CSARDSSAGETQYF
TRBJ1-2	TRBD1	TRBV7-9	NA	TGTGCCAGCAGCTCCAACCCCGCCAACAGGGGGCGGAGTGGCTACACCTTC	CASSSNPANRGRSGYTF
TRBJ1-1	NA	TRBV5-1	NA	TGCGCCAGCAGCTCCGAAGCGGACACTGAAGCTTTCTTT	CASSSEADTEAFF
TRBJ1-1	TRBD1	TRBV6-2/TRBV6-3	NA	TGTGCCAGCAGAAAGACAGGGGGGAACACTGAAGCTTTCTTT	CASRKTGGNTEAFF
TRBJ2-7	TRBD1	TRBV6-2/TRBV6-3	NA	TGTGCCAGCAGCCACGTCCCGGGACAGGGAGTCCACGAGCAGTACTTC	CASSHVPGQGVHEQYF
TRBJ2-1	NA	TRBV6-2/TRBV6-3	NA	TGTGCCAGCAGTCCGGGGGACCCCAGGAGCTCCTACAATGAGCAGTTCTTC	CASSPGDPRSSYNEQFF
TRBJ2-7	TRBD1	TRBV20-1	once	TGCAGTGCTAGGGGCGGCAGGGGGACCTCCGAGCAGTACTTC	CSARGGRGTSEQYF
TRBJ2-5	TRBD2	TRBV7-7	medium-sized	TGTGCCAGCAGCTCGGGACTAGCACAAGAGACCCAGTACTTC	CASSSGLAQETQYF
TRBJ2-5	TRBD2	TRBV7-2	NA	TGTGCCAGCAGCTTACTGGGACTAAATCAAGAGACCCAGTACTTC	CASSLLGLNQETQYF